These 4 T cell receptor beta chains originate from one sample sequenced in a study of regulatory T cells in long-lasting Graves disease. The time point was: newly diagnosed GD, antithyroid drugs for less than 3 months. RNA extracted from PBMCs served as the sequencing template. Assembly of TCR beta libraries relied on iRepertoire HTBI primers together with Arm-PCR of CDR3 regions. TCRdb reprocessed the multiplex PCR reads via MiXCR and lists one record per CDR3 protein. The repertoire holds some 330,000 distinct CDR3 sequences, with about 11% as singletons. These data were also reused for a study on T cells in Graves' hyperthyroidism and ophthalmopathy.

The sequencing used peripheral blood mononuclear cells (PBMCs), collected at new diagnosis, from a patient treated with antithyroid drugs. Receptors originate from a woman between 18 and 30 years old with Graves disease.

Ten or more counts support this clonotype. The chain links TRBV11-2 to TRBJ2-3; D unclear. Deletions cut 1 base from V and 5 bases from J, with 10 bases between. Germline V CDR1 and CDR2: SGHAT, FQNNGV. CDR3 length equals 14 residues. CDR3 sequence: CASSLGPGGDTQYF. DNA of the CDR3: TGTGCCAGCAGCTTAGGACCCGGTGGAGATACGCAGTATTTT.

This clonotype was observed at least ten times. The chain recombines TRBV11-2 with TRBJ2-2, with D possibly TRBD2 on 5 matching bases. The germline gives CDR1 SGHAT, CDR2 FQNNGV. CDR3 size: 14 residues. The V and J ends lost 1 base and 3 bases respectively, with 6 bases between them. Here the CDR3 DNA reads TGTGCCAGCAGCTTAGTCGGGGACACCGGGGAGCTGTTTTTT. As protein: CASSLVGDTGELFF.

The V gene is TRBV9, the J gene TRBJ2-4; D tentatively fits TRBD1 or TRBD2 (5 bases each). Germline CDR1 reads SGDLS; CDR2 reads YYNGEE. Trimming took off 3 bases at V and 13 bases at J, with 23 bases between the two ends. The CDR3 contains 15 residues. CDR3 coding DNA: TGTGCCAGCAGCGCGGTACTAGGAAGGGGTAATGAGCAGTACTTC. It specifies CASSAVLGRGNEQYF. The full variable domain, in which reference TRBV9 and TRBJ2-4 provide the parts outside the CDR3, is DSGVTQTPKHLITATGQRVTLRCSPRSGDLSVYWYQQSLDQGLQFLIQYYNGEERAKGNILERFSAQQFPDLHSELNLSSLELGDSALYFCASSAVLGRGNEQYFGAGTRLSVL.

This clonotype was seen ten or more times. CDR3 nucleotides: TGTGCCAGCAGCCCTAGGCGGGCTAATGAAAAACTGTTTTTT. Its protein product is CASSPRRANEKLFF. The chain links TRBV3-1 to TRBJ1-4; D is unclear. The CDR3 runs to 14 residues. The V gene lost 4 bases and the J gene lost 3 bases, with 9 bases spanning the gap. Looked up from germline, CDR1 is LGHDT and CDR2 is YNNKEL (reference sequence).